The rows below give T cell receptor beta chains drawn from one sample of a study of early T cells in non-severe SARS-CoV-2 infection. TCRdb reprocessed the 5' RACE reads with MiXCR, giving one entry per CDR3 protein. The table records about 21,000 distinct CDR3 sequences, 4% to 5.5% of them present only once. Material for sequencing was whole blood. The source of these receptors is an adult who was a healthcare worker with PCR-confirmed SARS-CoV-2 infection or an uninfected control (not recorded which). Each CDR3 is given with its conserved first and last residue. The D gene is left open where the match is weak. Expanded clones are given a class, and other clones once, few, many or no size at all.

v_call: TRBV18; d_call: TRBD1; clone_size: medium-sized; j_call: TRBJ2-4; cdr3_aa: CASSPLDRLSIQYF; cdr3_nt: TGTGCCAGCTCACCCCTGGACAGGCTGTCAATTCAGTACTTC
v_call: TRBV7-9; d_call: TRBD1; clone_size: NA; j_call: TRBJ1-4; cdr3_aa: CASSLQRTGTPGELFF; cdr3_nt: TGTGCCAGCAGCCTGCAAAGGACAGGGACCCCAGGGGAACTGTTTTTT
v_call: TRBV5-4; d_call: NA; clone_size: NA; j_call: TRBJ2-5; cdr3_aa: CASSSQSLQETQYF; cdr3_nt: TGTGCCAGCAGCTCCCAATCCCTCCAAGAGACCCAGTACTTC
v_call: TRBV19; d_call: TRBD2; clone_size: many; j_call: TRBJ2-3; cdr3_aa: CASSIARTSGMDSQYF; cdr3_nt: TGTGCCAGTAGTATAGCTCGGACTAGCGGCATGGATTCGCAGTATTTT
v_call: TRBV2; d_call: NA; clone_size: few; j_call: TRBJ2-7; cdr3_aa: CASSAVSYEQYF; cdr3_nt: TGTGCCAGCAGTGCGGTAAGCTACGAGCAGTACTTC
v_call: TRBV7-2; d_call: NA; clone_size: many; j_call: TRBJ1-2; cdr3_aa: CASSLEAGLKTF; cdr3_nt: TGTGCCAGCAGCTTAGAAGCAGGGTTAAAAACCTTT
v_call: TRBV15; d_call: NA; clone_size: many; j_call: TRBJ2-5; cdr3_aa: CATSRQRTLPQETQYF; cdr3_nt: TGTGCCACCAGCAGACAACGGACCTTACCTCAAGAGACCCAGTACTTC
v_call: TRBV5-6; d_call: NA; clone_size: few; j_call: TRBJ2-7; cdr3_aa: CASSPGPSGNYEQYF; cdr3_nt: TGTGCCAGCAGCCCCGGGCCCTCGGGAAACTACGAGCAGTACTTC
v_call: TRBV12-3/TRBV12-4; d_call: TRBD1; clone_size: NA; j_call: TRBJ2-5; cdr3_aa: CASSLGQGETQYF; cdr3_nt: TGTGCCAGCAGTTTAGGACAGGGAGAGACCCAGTACTTC
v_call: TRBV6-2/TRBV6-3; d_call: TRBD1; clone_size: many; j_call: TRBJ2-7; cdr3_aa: CATAGTGRHEQYF; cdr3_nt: TGTGCCACTGCCGGGACAGGGAGGCACGAGCAGTACTTC